This passage covers 21 T cell receptor beta chains from one sample sequenced in a study of beta chain features in type 1 diabetes. Expressed TCRB transcripts were sequenced because the isolated RNA had all been reverse transcribed beforehand. This table comes from immunoSEQ multiplex PCR, and its TCRdb copy is limited to in-frame clones, with some not included. This repertoire shows about 220,000 clones, about a tenth found once; its top ten account for 1% to 1.5%. Specimen: central memory CD4+ T cells from blood. The source of these receptors is a man younger than 35 in good health.

The chain joins TRBV30 to TRBJ2-5; tentative D call: TRBD2 (6 bases). Between the trimmed V and J ends, which lost 1 base and 11 bases, there was a span of 20 bases. CDR3 length: 14 residues. Per the germline V gene, CDR1 is GTSNPN and CDR2 is SVGIG (reference sequence). The chain's CDR3 is CAWSDPRREMKQYF. The CDR3, as DNA: TGTGCCTGGAGTGACCCACGGCGGGAAATGAAGCAGTACTTC.

This clone was found a few times. The rearrangement uses TRBV4-3 and TRBJ2-7; 11 bases are a match to TRBD2. The CDR3 is made up of 17 amino acids. V was pared by 0 bases and J by 4 bases, with 8 bases of the junction left unmatched. Germline V gives CDR1 LGHNA, CDR2 YSLEER. This chain's CDR3 is CASSQEITSGSGYEQYF. The CDR3 DNA reads TGCGCCAGCAGCCAAGAAATTACTAGCGGGAGTGGATACGAGCAGTACTTC.

The chain couples TRBV6-6 to TRBJ1-1; no reliable D call. Per the germline V gene, CDR1 is MNHNY and CDR2 is SVGAGI (reference sequence). This CDR3 region has 12 residues. V gave up 6 bases and J gave up 2 bases, with 7 bases separating them. CDR3 loop: CASSHPNTEAFF. CDR3 nucleotide sequence: TGTGCCAGCAGCCACCCAAACACTGAAGCTTTCTTT.

Worth noting for this clone: The same CDR3 can be traced to other DNA sequences in this sample. The J gene is TRBJ2-3, the V gene TRBV5-4, with 10 positions matching TRBD1. Per the germline V gene, CDR1 is SGHNT and CDR2 is YYREEE (reference sequence). The CDR3 is made up of 14 amino acids. J gave up 3 bases and V 5 bases, and 3 bases lay outside the gene matches. The CDR3 sequence: CASSSGQGTDTQYF. The CDR3 DNA reads TGTGCCAGCAGTTCGGGACAGGGGACAGATACGCAGTATTTT.

The chain joins TRBV5-6 to TRBJ2-3; weak D call: TRBD2 (6 bases). The CDR3 has 15 residues. V was trimmed by 3 bases and J by 0 bases, leaving 11 bases between them. Germline assignment: CDR1 SGHDT and CDR2 YYEEEE. The CDR3, as DNA: TGTGCCAGCAGCTCCCCTAGCGCCAGCACAGATACGCAGTATTTT. It is translated as CASSSPSASTDTQYF.

This clone was observed a handful of times. The chain links TRBV5-1 to TRBJ2-1; no clear D gene. This CDR3 is 12 amino acids long. V lost 0 bases, J lost 7 bases, and 5 bases lay in between. Germline loops: CDR1 SGHRS, CDR2 YFSETQ. CDR3 in amino acids: CASSLGLNEQFF. The CDR3 coding sequence is TGCGCCAGCAGCTTGGGGTTGAATGAGCAGTTCTTC.

The rearrangement uses TRBV27 and TRBJ2-5; 10 bases fit TRBD2. V lost 6 bases and J lost 4; bases outside the gene matches: 11. The CDR3 contains 16 residues. Germline V gene sequence: CDR1 MNHEY, CDR2 SMNVEV (reference sequence). CDR3 sequence: CASSPGLAGVGETQYF. The CDR3 DNA sequence: TGTGCCAGCAGCCCCGGGCTAGCGGGAGTGGGAGAGACCCAGTACTTC.

This clone appeared a few times. Relative to the germline gene, one junction end is altered; a read error may explain this. The V call is TRBV7-6, the J call TRBJ2-3, with 7 bases matching TRBD1. This CDR3 has 14 amino acids. Per the germline V gene, CDR1 is SGHVS and CDR2 is FNYEAQ. This CDR3 is CASSATGRSDTQYF. The CDR3 region has the DNA TGTGCTAGCAGCGCGACAGGGAGATCGGATACGCAGTATTTT.

The chain uses TRBV7-2 and TRBJ2-7; D is perhaps TRBD1 or TRBD2 (5 bases each). The germline V and J ends were trimmed by 6 bases and 4 bases, with 10 bases remaining between them. The V gene's germline CDR1 is SGHTA and CDR2 FQGNSA. The CDR3 contains 12 residues. The CDR3 DNA is TGTGCCAGCAGTCGAGGGGCGTACGAGCAGTACTTC. Translated: CASSRGAYEQYF.

The rearrangement links TRBV10-3 to TRBJ2-3; no clear D gene. Germline lookup yields CDR1 ENHRY and CDR2 SYGVKD. The CDR3 runs to 14 residues. Trimming cost V 11 bases and J 0 bases, with 15 bases left between them. Written as DNA, the CDR3 is TGTGCCGCGGCGCGGTCAACTAGCACAGATACGCAGTATTTT. Protein: CAAARSTSTDTQYF.

This clone was counted a few times. The chain carries TRBV9 and TRBJ2-1, with no clear D. Per germline, CDR1 SGDLS and CDR2 YYNGEE. The CDR3 contains 13 residues. Trimming took 0 bases from V and 4 from J, leaving 5 bases between them. The CDR3 loop reads CASSVELYNEQFF. The CDR3 coding sequence is TGTGCCAGCAGCGTAGAACTTTACAATGAGCAGTTCTTC.

The chain couples TRBV18 to TRBJ1-1, with D possibly matching TRBD1 (6 bases). The V and J ends lost 3 bases and 4 bases respectively, with 12 bases between them. The CDR3 runs to 14 residues. Germline V CDR1 and CDR2: KGHSH, LQKENI. CDR3 loop: CASSPLEGGTEAFF. CDR3 nucleotides: TGTGCCAGCTCACCCCTGGAGGGGGGCACTGAAGCTTTCTTT. Full variable domain (rest looked up from reference TRBV18 and TRBJ1-1): NAGVMQNPRHLVRRRGQEARLRCSPMKGHSHVYWYRQLPEEGLKFMVYLQKENIIDESGMPKERFSAEFPKEGPSILRIQQVVRGDSAAYFCASSPLEGGTEAFFGQGTRLTVV.

This clone was seen more than once but under ten times. This sequence joins TRBV7-2 and TRBJ1-1; 7 positions agree with TRBD1. Trimming took 4 bases from V and 4 from J; bases not matched to a gene: 6. The CDR3 consists of 14 residues. The germline gives CDR1 SGHTA, CDR2 FQGNSA. The CDR3 nucleotides are TGTGCCAGCAGCTGGACCGGGACAGTCACTGAAGCTTTCTTT. Translated, it gives CASSWTGTVTEAFF.

This clone was counted only a few times. CDR3 amino acids: CASSKLANNDEQFF. The DNA of the CDR3 is TGCGCCAGCAGCAAACTAGCGAATAACGATGAGCAGTTCTTC. The chain combines TRBV5-1 with TRBJ2-1, with TRBD2 matching 7 bases. Germline lookup yields CDR1 SGHRS and CDR2 YFSETQ. Trimming took 4 bases from V and 8 from J; bases not matched to a gene: 9. The CDR3 length is 14 residues.

The chain joins TRBV6-5 to TRBJ2-7, with D possibly matching TRBD2 (5 bases). The CDR3 has 14 amino acids. V lost 5 bases, J lost 2 bases, and 13 bases lay in between. In germline, CDR1 is MNHEY, CDR2 SVGAGI. CDR3 coding DNA: TGTGCCAGCAGTCGGACCGGGGTCCCCTACGAGCAGTACTTC. This sequence encodes CASSRTGVPYEQYF.

This clone was seen a handful of times. The chain employs TRBV30 and TRBJ2-1; TRBD1 is a possible D gene (6 bases). The V gene lost 3 bases and the J gene lost 9 bases, with 18 bases spanning the gap. From germline, CDR1 is GTSNPN and CDR2 SVGIG (reference sequence). The CDR3 totals 14 residues. The CDR3 protein is CAWSRETGISEQFF. CDR3 in DNA: TGTGCCTGGAGCCGGGAAACAGGGATAAGTGAGCAGTTCTTC.

This clone was counted many times. This chain connects TRBV2 to TRBJ2-5; D unclear. CDR3 length: 11 residues. Per the germline V gene, CDR1 is SNHLY and CDR2 is FYNNEI. V lost 4 bases and J 9 bases, leaving 9 bases between the germline ends. CDR3 amino acids: CASSGRVAQYF. The CDR3 bases are TGTGCCAGCAGTGGACGGGTGGCCCAGTACTTC.

This clone was detected a few times. Here the CDR3 DNA reads TGTGCCAGCAGTTTAGCGGACGGGGGAACTATGAACACTGAAGCTTTCTTT. Translation gives CASSLADGGTMNTEAFF. The J gene is TRBJ1-1, the V gene TRBV28, with a tentative D call TRBD1 (5 bases). Germline V CDR1 and CDR2: MDHEN, SYDVKM. The CDR3 spans 17 residues. Trimming cost V 2 bases and J 0 bases, with 16 bases left between them.

CDR3 residues: CASSQVRQASTDTQYF. The CDR3, as DNA: TGTGCCAGCAGCCAAGTCCGACAGGCTAGCACAGATACGCAGTATTTT. The gene calls are TRBV4-2 and TRBJ2-3; D may be TRBD1 (6 bases). There are 16 residues in the CDR3. Per germline, CDR1 LGHNA and CDR2 YNFKEQ. V was trimmed by 1 base and J by 0 bases, leaving 11 bases between them.

The sample holds a few counts of this clone. The chain combines TRBV4-2 with TRBJ2-7, with D uncertain. The germline V gene has CDR1 LGHNA and CDR2 YNFKEQ. The CDR3 has 15 residues. V was pared by 0 bases and J by 6 bases, with 15 bases between. CDR3 sequence: CASSQEGLSYSEQYF. CDR3 coding DNA: TGTGCCAGCAGCCAAGAGGGCCTTAGTTATTCCGAGCAGTACTTC.

In its sample, this clone was seen a few times. A much larger clonotype is one base distant, so this may be a read error. CDR3 residues: CAWSGQGAYEQYF. CDR3 coding DNA: TGTGCCTGGAGTGGACAGGGGGCCTACGAGCAGTACTTC. The chain couples TRBV30 to TRBJ2-7, with 9 bases lining up with TRBD1. This CDR3 is 13 amino acids long. The germline V gene has CDR1 GTSNPN and CDR2 SVGIG (reference sequence). The V gene end was trimmed by 1 base and the J gene end by 2 bases; junction bases not matched to a gene: 0.